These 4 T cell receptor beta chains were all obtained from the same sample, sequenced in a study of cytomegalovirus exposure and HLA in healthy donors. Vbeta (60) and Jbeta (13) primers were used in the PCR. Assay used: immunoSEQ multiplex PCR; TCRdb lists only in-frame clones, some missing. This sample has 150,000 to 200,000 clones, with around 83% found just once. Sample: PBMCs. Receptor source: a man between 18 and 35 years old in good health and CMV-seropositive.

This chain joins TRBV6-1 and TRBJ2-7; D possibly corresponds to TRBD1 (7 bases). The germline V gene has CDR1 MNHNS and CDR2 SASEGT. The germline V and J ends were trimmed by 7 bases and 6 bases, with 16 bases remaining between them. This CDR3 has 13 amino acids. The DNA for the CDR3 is TGTGCCAGCATTGGTCAGGGGGGTAGCGAGCAGTACTTC. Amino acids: CASIGQGGSEQYF.

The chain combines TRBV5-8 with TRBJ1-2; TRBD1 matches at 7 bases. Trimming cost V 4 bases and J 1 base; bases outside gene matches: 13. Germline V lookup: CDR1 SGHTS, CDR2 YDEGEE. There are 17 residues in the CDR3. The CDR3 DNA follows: TGTGCCAGCAGCCCGGGAACGGGTCAGGGGGGTAACTATGGCTACACCTTC. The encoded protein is CASSPGTGQGGNYGYTF.

The CDR3 DNA sequence: TGTGCCATACACGACAGGGTCCATGGCTACACCTTC. Translated: CAIHDRVHGYTF. The chain employs TRBV28 and TRBJ1-2; 7 nucleotides line up with TRBD1. V shed 10 bases, J shed 6 bases, and the junction held 8 bases outside the gene matches. Germline values: CDR1 MDHEN, CDR2 SYDVKM. The CDR3 is 12 residues long.

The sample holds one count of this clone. Here the CDR3 reads CASSLKTSGETQYF. CDR3 DNA sequence: TGTGCCAGCAGCTTAAAAACGAGCGGAGAGACCCAGTACTTC. V usage is TRBV7-9 and J usage is TRBJ2-5; D possibly corresponds to TRBD2 (5 bases). CDR3 size: 14 residues. V was clipped by 2 bases and J by 4 bases, with 11 bases between them. Germline CDR1 and CDR2: SEHNR and FQNEAQ (reference sequence). Full variable domain (outside the CDR3, taken from reference TRBV7-9 and TRBJ2-5): DTGVSQNPRHKITKRGQNVTFRCDPISEHNRLYWYRQTLGQGPEFLTYFQNEAQLEKSRLLSDRFSAERPKGSFSTLEIQRTEQGDSAMYLCASSLKTSGETQYFGPGTRLLVL.